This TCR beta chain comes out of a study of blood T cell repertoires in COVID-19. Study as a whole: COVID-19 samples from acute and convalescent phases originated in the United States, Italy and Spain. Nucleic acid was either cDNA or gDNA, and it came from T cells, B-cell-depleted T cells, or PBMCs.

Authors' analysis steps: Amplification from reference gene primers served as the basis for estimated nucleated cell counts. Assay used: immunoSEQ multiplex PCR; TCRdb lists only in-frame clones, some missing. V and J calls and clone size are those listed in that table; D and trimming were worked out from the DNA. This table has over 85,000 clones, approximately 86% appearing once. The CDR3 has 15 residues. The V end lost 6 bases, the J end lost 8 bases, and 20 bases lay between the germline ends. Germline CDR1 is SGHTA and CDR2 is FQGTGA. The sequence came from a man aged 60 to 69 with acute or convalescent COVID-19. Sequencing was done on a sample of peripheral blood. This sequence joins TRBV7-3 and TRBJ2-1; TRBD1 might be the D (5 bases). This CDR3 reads CASRSLGADGDEQFF. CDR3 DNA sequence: TGTGCCAGCAGGTCCCTTGGGGCAGATGGAGATGAGCAGTTCTTC. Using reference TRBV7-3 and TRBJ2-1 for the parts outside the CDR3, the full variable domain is GAGVSQTPSNKVTEKGKYVELRCDPISGHTALYWYRQSLGQGPEFLIYFQGTGAADDSGLPNDRFFAVRPEGSVSTLKIQRTERGDSAVYLCASRSLGADGDEQFFGPGTRLTVL.